This T cell receptor beta chain was profiled in a study of T cells after yellow fever vaccination. Study-wide background: For low cell numbers, libraries were made with SMART-Seq v4 Ultra Low Input.

CDR1 DFQATT and CDR2 SNEGSKA come from the germline V gene (reference sequence). CDR3 length equals 14 residues. V was shortened by 3 bases and J by 2 bases, with 14 bases between the two germline ends. Via MiXCR, TCRdb re-called the 5' RACE reads, giving one row per CDR3 protein. The sample yields about 260,000 distinct CDR3 sequences, 10% to 15% seen once. The sequence derives from a man younger than 40 who received the YFV17D yellow fever vaccine. This chain joins TRBV20-1 and TRBJ2-7; perhaps D is TRBD1 or TRBD2 (5 bases each). This material consisted of CD4+ T cells sorted from PBMCs, taken 45 days after the yellow fever booster vaccination. The CDR3 loop reads CSARGWQGAYEQYF. The CDR3 coding sequence is TGCAGTGCTAGGGGTTGGCAGGGAGCCTACGAGCAGTACTTC.